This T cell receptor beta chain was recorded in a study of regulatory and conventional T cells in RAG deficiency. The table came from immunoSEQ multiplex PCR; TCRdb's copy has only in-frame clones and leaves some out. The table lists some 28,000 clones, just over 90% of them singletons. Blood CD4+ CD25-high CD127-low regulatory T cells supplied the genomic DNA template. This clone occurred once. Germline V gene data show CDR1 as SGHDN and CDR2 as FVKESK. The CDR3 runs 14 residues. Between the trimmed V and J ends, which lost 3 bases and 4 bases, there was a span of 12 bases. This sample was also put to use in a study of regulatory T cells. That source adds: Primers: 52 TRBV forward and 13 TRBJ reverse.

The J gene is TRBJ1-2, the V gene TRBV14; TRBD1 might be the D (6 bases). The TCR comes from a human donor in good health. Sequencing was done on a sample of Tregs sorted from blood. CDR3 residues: CASSHGGGLYGYTF. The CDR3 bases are TGTGCCAGCAGCCATGGAGGGGGTCTCTATGGCTACACCTTC.